Below, 10 T cell receptor beta chains from the same sample are listed, as sequenced in a study of cytomegalovirus exposure and HLA in healthy donors. Primers: 60 Vbeta forward and 13 Jbeta reverse. Sequencing used immunoSEQ multiplex PCR; TCRdb keeps in-frame clones, though not all of them. The table shows some 190,000 clones, with over 70% occurring only once. Specimen: PBMCs. The receptors originated from a young woman in good health and CMV-seronegative.

The rearrangement joins TRBV7-6 to TRBJ2-7; 7 bases line up with TRBD1. The CDR3 consists of 14 residues. CDR1 and CDR2 (germline): SGHVS, FNYEAQ. V lost 5 bases and J lost 3; bases outside the gene matches: 7. The CDR3 DNA follows: TGTGCCAGCAGCCCCGGCCCAGGGGGCTACGAGCAGTACTTC. Translating it yields CASSPGPGGYEQYF.

This chain links TRBV7-8 with TRBJ1-2; 7 nucleotides match TRBD1. The CDR3 has 15 amino acids. The V gene end was trimmed by 4 bases and the J gene end by 8 bases; junction bases not matched to a gene: 13. Germline V gene data show CDR1 as SGHVS and CDR2 as FQNEAQ. The CDR3 spells CASSYDRVPFNGYTF. As DNA, the CDR3 is TGTGCCAGCAGCTACGACAGGGTTCCTTTTAACGGCTACACCTTC. Using reference TRBV7-8 and TRBJ1-2 for the parts outside the CDR3, the full variable domain is GAGVSQSPRYKVAKRGQDVALRCDPISGHVSLFWYQQALGQGPEFLTYFQNEAQLDKSGLPSDRFFAERPEGSVSTLKIQRTQQEDSAVYLCASSYDRVPFNGYTFGSGTRLTVV.

The chain is built from TRBV14 and TRBJ1-1, with TRBD1 identical over 7 bases. The germline CDR1 and CDR2 sequences are SGHDN and FVKESK. The CDR3 runs 16 residues. Trimming at V came to 4 bases and at J to 2 bases, leaving 10 bases not matched to a gene. The CDR3, as DNA: TGTGCCAGCAGCCGTCGACAGGGTGAGGGTAACACTGAAGCTTTCTTT. Its protein product is CASSRRQGEGNTEAFF.

The J gene is TRBJ2-1, the V gene TRBV27, with 11 positions matching TRBD2. The CDR3 spans 18 residues. Looked up from germline, CDR1 is MNHEY and CDR2 is SMNVEV (reference sequence). Losses at the gene ends were 0 bases for V and 6 bases for J; bases not matched to a gene: 10. The DNA of the CDR3 is TGTGCCAGCAGTTTATCTGAATATGTACTAGCGGGAGCCAATGAGCAGTTCTTC. Its protein product is CASSLSEYVLAGANEQFF.

The V gene is TRBV2, the J gene TRBJ1-3; D is possibly TRBD1 (5 bases). This CDR3 spans 17 amino acids. CDR1 is SNHLY and CDR2 is FYNNEI in the germline V gene. The V end lost 1 base, the J end lost 0 bases, and 13 bases lay between the germline ends. In DNA form, the CDR3 reads TGTGCCAGCAGTGAAGAGGCAGGGTTATACTCTGGAAACACCATATATTTT. It is translated as CASSEEAGLYSGNTIYF.

The V and J genes are TRBV5-1 and TRBJ2-7; 10 positions match TRBD2. From germline, CDR1 is SGHRS and CDR2 YFSETQ. V lost 2 bases and J lost 5; bases outside the gene matches: 4. CDR3 length: 14 residues. The DNA for the CDR3 is TGCGCCAGCAGCTTTAGCGGGGGGCACGACGAGCAGTACTTC. Amino acids: CASSFSGGHDEQYF.

This clone has only one observation. The chain has TRBV7-7 and TRBJ2-7, with a tentative D call TRBD1 (6 bases). Germline lookup yields CDR1 SSHAT and CDR2 FNYEAQ (reference sequence). CDR3 length equals 13 residues. The CDR3 loop reads CARRDTSSYEQYF. The DNA of the CDR3 is TGTGCTCGACGGGACACCAGCTCCTACGAGCAGTACTTC.

This clone showed up just once. In nucleotides, the CDR3 is TGTGCCAGCAGCTCGACGGACGGGGGTGGAACTGAAGCTTTCTTT. This codes for CASSSTDGGGTEAFF. The chain joins TRBV9 to TRBJ1-1, with D possibly TRBD1 on 5 matching bases. Germline V gives CDR1 SGDLS, CDR2 YYNGEE. The V end was cut by 4 bases, the J end by 5 bases, with 18 bases between. There are 15 residues in the CDR3.

This clone appeared a few times. The rearrangement joins TRBV27 to TRBJ2-7, with 8 positions matching TRBD2. Germline V lookup: CDR1 MNHEY, CDR2 SMNVEV (reference sequence). J gave up 3 bases and V 2 bases, and 3 bases lay outside the gene matches. This CDR3 has 14 amino acids. CDR3 nucleotide sequence: TGTGCCAGCAGTTTAAGACGGGAGGGCTACGAGCAGTACTTC. It translates to CASSLRREGYEQYF.

This chain joins TRBV5-5 and TRBJ2-5; 8 bases align to TRBD1. V shed 1 base and J 4 bases; nucleotides not matched to a gene: 3. The germline CDR1 and CDR2 sequences are SGHKS and YYEKEE (reference sequence). The CDR3 runs 14 residues. CDR3 in amino acids: CASSLQGAGETQYF. The DNA of the CDR3 is TGTGCCAGCAGCTTGCAGGGGGCAGGAGAGACCCAGTACTTC.